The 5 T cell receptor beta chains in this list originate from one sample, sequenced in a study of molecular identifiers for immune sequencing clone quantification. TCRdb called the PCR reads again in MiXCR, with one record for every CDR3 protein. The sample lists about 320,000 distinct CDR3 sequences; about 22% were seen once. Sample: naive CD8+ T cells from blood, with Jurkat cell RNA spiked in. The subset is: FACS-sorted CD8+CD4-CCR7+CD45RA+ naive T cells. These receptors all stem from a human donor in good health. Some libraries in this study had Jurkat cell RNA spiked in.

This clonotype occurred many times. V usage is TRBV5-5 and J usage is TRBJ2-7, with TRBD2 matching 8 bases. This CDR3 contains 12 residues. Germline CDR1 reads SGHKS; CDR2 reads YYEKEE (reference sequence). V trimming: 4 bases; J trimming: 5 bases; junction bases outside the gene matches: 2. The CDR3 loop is CASSLSGNEQYF. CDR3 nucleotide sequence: TGTGCCAGCAGCCTTAGCGGGAACGAGCAGTACTTC. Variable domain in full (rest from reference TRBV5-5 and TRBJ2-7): DAGVTQSPTHLIKTRGQQVTLRCSPISGHKSVSWYQQVLGQGPQFIFQYYEKEERGRGNFPDRFSARQFPNYSSELNVNALLLGDSALYLCASSLSGNEQYFGPGTRLTVT.

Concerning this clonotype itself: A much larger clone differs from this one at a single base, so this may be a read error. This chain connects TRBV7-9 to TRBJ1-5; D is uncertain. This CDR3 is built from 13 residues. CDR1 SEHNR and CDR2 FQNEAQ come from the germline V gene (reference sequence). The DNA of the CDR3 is TGTGCCGGCAGCTCCACACCGGATCAGCCCCAGCATTTT. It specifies CAGSSTPDQPQHF.

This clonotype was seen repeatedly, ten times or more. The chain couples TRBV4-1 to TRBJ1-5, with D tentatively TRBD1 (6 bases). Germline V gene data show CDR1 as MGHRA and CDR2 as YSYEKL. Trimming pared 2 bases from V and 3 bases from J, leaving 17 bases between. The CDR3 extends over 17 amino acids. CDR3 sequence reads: CASSQKPGGAYNQPQHF. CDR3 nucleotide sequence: TGCGCCAGCAGCCAAAAGCCGGGGGGGGCTTACAATCAGCCCCAGCATTTT.

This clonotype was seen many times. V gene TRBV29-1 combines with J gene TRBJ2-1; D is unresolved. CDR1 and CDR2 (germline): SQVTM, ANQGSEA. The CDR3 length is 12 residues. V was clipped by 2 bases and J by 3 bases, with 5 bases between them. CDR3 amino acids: CSVESNYNEQFF. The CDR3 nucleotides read TGCAGCGTTGAAAGTAACTACAATGAGCAGTTCTTC.

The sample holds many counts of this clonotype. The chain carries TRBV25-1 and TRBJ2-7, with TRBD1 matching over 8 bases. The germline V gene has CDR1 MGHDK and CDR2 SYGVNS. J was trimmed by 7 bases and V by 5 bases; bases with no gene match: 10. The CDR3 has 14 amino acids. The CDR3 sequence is CASSSSQGAWEQYF. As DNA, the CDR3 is TGTGCCAGCAGTTCGTCCCAGGGGGCATGGGAGCAGTACTTC.